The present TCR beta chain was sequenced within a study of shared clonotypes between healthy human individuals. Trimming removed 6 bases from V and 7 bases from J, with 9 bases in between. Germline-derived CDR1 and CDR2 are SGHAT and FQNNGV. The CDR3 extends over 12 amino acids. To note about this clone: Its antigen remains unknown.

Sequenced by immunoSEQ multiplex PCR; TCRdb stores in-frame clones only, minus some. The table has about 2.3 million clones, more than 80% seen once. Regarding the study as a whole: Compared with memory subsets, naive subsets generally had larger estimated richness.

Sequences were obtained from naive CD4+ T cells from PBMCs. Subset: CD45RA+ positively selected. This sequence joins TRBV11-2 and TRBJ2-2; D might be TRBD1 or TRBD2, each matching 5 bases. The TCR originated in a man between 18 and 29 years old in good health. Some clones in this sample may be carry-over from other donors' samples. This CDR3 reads CASRLGVGELFF. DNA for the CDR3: TGTGCCAGCAGATTGGGGGTCGGGGAGCTGTTTTTT.